The next 17 T cell receptor beta chains were all read from a single sample in a study of blood T cell repertoires in COVID-19. Sequencing used immunoSEQ multiplex PCR; TCRdb keeps in-frame clones, though not all of them. The sample consists of roughly 100,000 clones, over 75% of them appearing once. The specimen was peripheral blood. The receptors derive from a human donor in a cohort sampled during active COVID-19.

The V call is TRBV27, the J call TRBJ2-3, with 13 bases that match TRBD2. This CDR3 is built from 16 residues. CDR1 MNHEY and CDR2 SMNVEV come from the germline V gene (reference sequence). Trimming at V came to 6 bases and at J to 0 bases, leaving 3 bases not matched to a gene. DNA for the CDR3: TGTGCCAGCAGCCTACTAGCGGGGGGGAGCACAGATACGCAGTATTTT. Its translation: CASSLLAGGSTDTQYF.

This chain connects TRBV10-3 to TRBJ2-3; 11 nucleotides line up with TRBD2. This CDR3 contains 16 residues. Germline V CDR1 and CDR2: ENHRY, SYGVKD. J was trimmed by 5 bases and V by 3 bases; bases with no gene match: 7. CDR3 sequence: CAISDLAGGGQDTQYF. The CDR3 DNA sequence: TGTGCCATCAGTGATCTAGCGGGAGGTGGTCAAGATACGCAGTATTTT.

The chain uses TRBV6-5 and TRBJ2-7; 9 bases are shared with TRBD2. The CDR3 covers 14 residues. V shed 4 bases and J 2 bases; nucleotides not matched to a gene: 3. Looked up from germline, CDR1 is MNHEY and CDR2 is SVGAGI. CDR3 amino acids: CASSFASGTYEQYF. CDR3 bases: TGTGCCAGCAGTTTCGCTAGCGGGACCTACGAGCAGTACTTC.

The chain recombines TRBV5-1 with TRBJ1-2, with TRBD1 matching 7 bases. From germline, CDR1 is SGHRS and CDR2 YFSETQ. Unmatched junction bases numbered 10, after V lost 3 bases and J lost 5 bases. The CDR3 extends over 15 amino acids. In DNA, the CDR3 is TGCGCCAGCAGCTCATACCCGGGGACAGCATATGGCTACACCTTC. Amino acid sequence: CASSSYPGTAYGYTF. Combining the CDR3 with reference TRBV5-1 and TRBJ1-2 gives the whole variable domain KAGVTQTPRYLIKTRGQQVTLSCSPISGHRSVSWYQQTPGQGLQFLFEYFSETQRNKGNFPGRFSGRQFSNSRSEMNVSTLELGDSALYLCASSSYPGTAYGYTFGSGTRLTVV.

The genes are TRBV29-1 and TRBJ2-7; a possible D gene is TRBD2 (6 bases). Between the trimmed V and J ends, which lost 4 bases and 7 bases, there was a span of 8 bases. Germline CDR1 is SQVTM and CDR2 is ANQGSEA. This CDR3 contains 10 residues. The CDR3 protein is CSVGGVEQYF. In DNA, the CDR3 is TGCAGCGTTGGGGGGGTTGAGCAGTACTTC.

The gene calls are TRBV4-1 and TRBJ1-1; D ambiguous. Trimming left V 0 bases short and J 1 base short, with 12 bases between. The CDR3 runs to 16 residues. Germline loops: CDR1 MGHRA, CDR2 YSYEKL. Here the CDR3 DNA reads TGCGCCAGCAGCCAAGATGCCACGGAGACGAACACTGAAGCTTTCTTT. It yields the protein CASSQDATETNTEAFF.

The chain combines TRBV19 with TRBJ1-5; no clear D gene. Germline-derived CDR1 and CDR2 are LNHDA and SQIVND (reference sequence). Trimming pared 5 bases from V and 4 bases from J, leaving 9 bases between. The CDR3 sequence is 13 residues long. This chain's CDR3 is CASSEGSNQPQHF. The CDR3 bases are TGTGCCAGTAGTGAAGGGAGTAATCAGCCCCAGCATTTT.

V and J are TRBV28 and TRBJ2-3; TRBD2 aligns across 7 bases. Germline V gene lookup returns CDR1 MDHEN and CDR2 SYDVKM. The CDR3 spans 15 residues. Trimming cost V 1 base and J 1 base; bases outside gene matches: 2. Here the CDR3 DNA reads TGTGCCAGCAGTTTATTGAGCGGGGGCACAGATACGCAGTATTTT. This sequence encodes CASSLLSGGTDTQYF.

This chain joins TRBV12-3 or TRBV12-4 and TRBJ2-7; D ambiguous. V was cut by 5 bases and J by 4 bases, with 6 bases left in between. The length of the CDR3 is 11 residues. The CDR3 is CASSSQYEQYF. CDR3 coding DNA: TGTGCCAGCAGTAGTCAGTACGAGCAGTACTTC.

This clone occurred once. This chain links TRBV7-2 with TRBJ2-3; unclear D gene. Trimming shortened V by 1 base and J by 3 bases, and 8 bases separated the two germline ends. Germline CDR1 reads SGHTA; CDR2 reads FQGNSA. There are 14 residues in the CDR3. Written as DNA, the CDR3 is TGTGCCAGCAGCTTAGAGCCTTTAACAGATACGCAGTATTTT. It encodes CASSLEPLTDTQYF.

The chain uses TRBV11-3 and TRBJ2-2; 8 positions agree with TRBD2. CDR3 length: 15 residues. Germline lookup yields CDR1 SGHNT and CDR2 YENEEA. V lost 3 bases and J lost 7; bases outside the gene matches: 7. CDR3 coding DNA: TGTGCCAGCAGCTTCAGCGGGAGTAGCGGCGGGGAGCTGTTTTTT. Its translation: CASSFSGSSGGELFF.

The V gene is TRBV5-1, the J gene TRBJ2-2, with a weak D call TRBD2 (5 bases). Germline V CDR1 and CDR2: SGHRS, YFSETQ. The V gene lost 3 bases and the J gene lost 2 bases, with 17 bases spanning the gap. This CDR3 is 17 amino acids long. The CDR3 DNA sequence: TGCGCCAGCAGCTGGACGGGGTTCGAATCAAACACCGGGGAGCTGTTTTTT. Translation gives CASSWTGFESNTGELFF.

V is TRBV6-2 or TRBV6-3 and J is TRBJ1-2; D gene uncertain. V lost 5 bases, J lost 5 bases, and 15 bases lay in between. The germline gives CDR1 MNHEY, CDR2 SVGEGT. The length of the CDR3 is 14 residues. CDR3 sequence: CASSLSQVGYGYTF. The CDR3 DNA reads as TGTGCCAGCAGTCTCTCGCAGGTCGGATATGGCTACACCTTC.

The gene calls are TRBV5-6 and TRBJ2-2; no reliable D call. Germline assignment: CDR1 SGHDT and CDR2 YYEEEE. The V and J ends lost 0 bases and 3 bases respectively, with 9 bases between them. The CDR3 runs 15 residues. Written as DNA, the CDR3 is TGTGCCAGCAGCTTGGTCCAGTCGTACACCGGGGAGCTGTTTTTT. Its protein product is CASSLVQSYTGELFF.

The V gene is TRBV5-1, the J gene TRBJ2-7; 8 nucleotides line up with TRBD1. Germline-derived CDR1 and CDR2 are SGHRS and YFSETQ. Trimming at V came to 6 bases and at J to 0 bases, leaving 5 bases not matched to a gene. This CDR3 spans 14 amino acids. CDR3 protein: CASKRTGLSYEQYF. The CDR3 nucleotides are TGCGCCAGCAAAAGGACAGGGCTCTCCTACGAGCAGTACTTC.

The chain links TRBV5-6 to TRBJ1-5; TRBD1 might be the D (6 bases). V was cut by 0 bases and J by 7 bases, with 14 bases left in between. The CDR3 has 15 amino acids. Per the germline V gene, CDR1 is SGHDT and CDR2 is YYEEEE. CDR3 loop: CASSLEGVLHQPQHF. CDR3 DNA: TGTGCCAGCAGCTTGGAGGGGGTCCTCCACCAGCCCCAGCATTTT. Looking up the rest from reference TRBV5-6 and TRBJ1-5 gives the full variable domain: DAGVTQSPTHLIKTRGQQVTLRCSPKSGHDTVSWYQQALGQGPQFIFQYYEEEERQRGNFPDRFSGHQFPNYSSELNVNALLLGDSALYLCASSLEGVLHQPQHFGDGTRLSIL.

The gene calls are TRBV6-5 and TRBJ2-3, with D tentatively TRBD2 (5 bases). This CDR3 comprises 12 residues. Trimming pared 7 bases from V and 4 bases from J, leaving 9 bases between. Germline lookup yields CDR1 MNHEY and CDR2 SVGAGI. DNA for the CDR3: TGTGCCAGCAACTTACTAGCAGATACGCAGTATTTT. As protein: CASNLLADTQYF.